This TCR beta chain was obtained from a study of OX40 agonist ivuxolimab in advanced cancers. Turning to the study itself: Earlier anti-PD-1, anti-PD-L1 or anti-CTLA-4 therapy was permitted; under 50% had received some.

This CDR3 region has 15 residues. The J segment lost 5 bases and the V segment lost 4 bases, leaving 11 bases of the junction unmatched. Germline V gene data show CDR1 as SGDLS and CDR2 as YYNGEE. Sequenced by immunoSEQ multiplex PCR; TCRdb stores in-frame clones only, minus some. The repertoire holds approximately 41,000 clones, with about 87% as singletons. Study-wide findings and caveats: Averaging showed that CD8+ T cells had more expanded clones than CD4+ did.

Regarding this clone: The antigen is unknown.

The rearrangement links TRBV9 to TRBJ2-5; 7 nucleotides match TRBD2. This clonotype was obtained from an adult with an advanced solid tumor such as melanoma, head and neck, liver or kidney cancer. Sequencing used CD4+ or CD8+ T cells sorted from blood, obtained in a trial of the OX40 agonist ivuxolimab. This chain's CDR3 is CASSPTAGTKETQYF. The CDR3 nucleotides read TGTGCCAGCAGCCCCACAGCGGGGACGAAGGAGACCCAGTACTTC.